The 26 T cell receptor beta chains below all came from one sample that was sequenced in a study of identical twins. Using its own MiXCR run on the 5' RACE reads, TCRdb lists one record per CDR3 protein. The sample consists of approximately 140,000 distinct CDR3 sequences, 3% to 4.5% of them appearing once. The sample taken for sequencing was memory T cells sorted from blood. The receptors were gathered from a man aged 18 to 29 in good health.

This clonotype has at least ten counts. The genes are TRBV20-1 and TRBJ2-7; D remains unclear. The germline CDR1 and CDR2 sequences are DFQATT and SNEGSKA (reference sequence). The CDR3 loop spans 16 amino acids. V was shortened by 1 base and J by 0 bases, with 16 bases between the two germline ends. The DNA of the CDR3 is TGCAGTGCTAGAGGGGATCCTGGTTCCCACTCCTACGAGCAGTACTTC. Translated, it gives CSARGDPGSHSYEQYF.

This clonotype was seen at least ten times. The genes are TRBV18 and TRBJ2-3; 7 positions match TRBD2. CDR3 length: 18 amino acids. Per the germline V gene, CDR1 is KGHSH and CDR2 is LQKENI. V shed 0 bases, J shed 2 bases, and the junction held 11 bases outside the gene matches. The CDR3 DNA follows: TGTGCCAGCTCACCACCTCGAGGGACTACGATATACACAGATACGCAGTATTTT. It is translated as CASSPPRGTTIYTDTQYF.

This clonotype was seen repeatedly, ten times or more. The chain couples TRBV7-2 to TRBJ1-5; 7 positions match TRBD1. CDR3 size: 16 residues. In germline, CDR1 is SGHTA, CDR2 FQGNSA. J was trimmed by 1 base and V by 3 bases; bases with no gene match: 6. Here the CDR3 DNA reads TGTGCCAGCAGCTTGGCCAGGGGGTTAAGCAATCAGCCCCAGCATTTT. Its translation is CASSLARGLSNQPQHF.

In its sample, this clonotype was seen many times. V gene TRBV5-1 combines with J gene TRBJ2-7; 10 bases are a match to TRBD1. V shed 4 bases and J 3 bases; nucleotides not matched to a gene: 4. CDR3 length: 14 residues. Per germline, CDR1 SGHRS and CDR2 YFSETQ. The DNA for the CDR3 is TGCGCCAGCAGCGGACAGGGGGGTATCTACGAGCAGTACTTC. This translates into CASSGQGGIYEQYF.

V is TRBV11-1 and J is TRBJ2-1; 11 bases are a match to TRBD2. This CDR3 region has 16 residues. V dropped 5 bases and J dropped 2; count of bases not matched to a gene: 5. CDR1 and CDR2 from the germline V gene are SGHAT and FQDESV (reference sequence). In nucleotides, the CDR3 is TGTGCCAGCAGCATTAGACTAGCGGGAACCTACAATGAGCAGTTCTTC. The encoded protein is CASSIRLAGTYNEQFF.

Ten or more counts support this clonotype. The rearrangement uses TRBV9 and TRBJ2-6, with 7 bases matching TRBD1. V lost 2 bases and J lost 0; bases outside the gene matches: 11. Germline assignment: CDR1 SGDLS and CDR2 YYNGEE. The CDR3 is 19 residues long. CDR3 DNA: TGTGCCAGCAGCGTCCCCCTGGGGGACAGCCTCTCTGGGGCCAACGTCCTGACTTTC. It translates to CASSVPLGDSLSGANVLTF.

This clonotype came up many times. The V and J genes are TRBV5-1 and TRBJ1-5; weak D call: TRBD1 (5 bases). Germline lookup yields CDR1 SGHRS and CDR2 YFSETQ. This CDR3 has 14 residues. With 2 bases removed from V and 5 bases from J, the gap between germline ends came to 11 bases. DNA for the CDR3: TGCGCCAGCAGCTTTGGGGGGTTGGATCAGCCCCAGCATTTT. Its translation is CASSFGGLDQPQHF.

This clonotype was counted a few times. The chain couples TRBV7-8 to TRBJ2-3; the D is unclear. This CDR3 is 15 amino acids long. Germline V CDR1 and CDR2: SGHVS, FQNEAQ. V was cut by 5 bases and J by 2 bases, with 14 bases left in between. The CDR3 DNA follows: TGTGCCAGCAGCGAAAGGCACATGTACACAGATACGCAGTATTTT. It translates to CASSERHMYTDTQYF. The full variable domain, with the rest looked up from reference TRBV7-8 and TRBJ2-3, is GAGVSQSPRYKVAKRGQDVALRCDPISGHVSLFWYQQALGQGPEFLTYFQNEAQLDKSGLPSDRFFAERPEGSVSTLKIQRTQQEDSAVYLCASSERHMYTDTQYFGPGTRLTVL.

Many counts were recorded for this clonotype. The genes are TRBV4-2 and TRBJ2-2; D is perhaps TRBD1 (5 bases). Trimming removed 0 bases from V and 1 base from J, with 9 bases in between. Germline V gene sequence: CDR1 LGHNA, CDR2 YNFKEQ. CDR3 size: 16 residues. The CDR3 bases are TGTGCCAGCAGCCAAGATTTCCAGGGGAACACCGGGGAGCTGTTTTTT. Its protein product is CASSQDFQGNTGELFF.

V usage is TRBV28 and J usage is TRBJ2-7, with D possibly being TRBD1 (5 bases). Trimming cost V 3 bases and J 6 bases, with 12 bases left between them. The germline V gene has CDR1 MDHEN and CDR2 SYDVKM. CDR3 length equals 13 residues. The CDR3 region is CASSFGREGEQYF. The CDR3, as DNA: TGTGCCAGCAGTTTCGGCAGGGAAGGCGAGCAGTACTTC.

This clonotype was counted many times. This sequence joins TRBV7-6 and TRBJ2-3, with D uncertain. Between the trimmed V and J ends, which lost 10 bases and 3 bases, there was a span of 14 bases. This CDR3 contains 13 residues. Germline-derived CDR1 and CDR2 are SGHVS and FNYEAQ. The DNA for the CDR3 is TGTGCCAACGGCTCCGACCGAACAGATACGCAGTATTTT. Encoded protein: CANGSDRTDTQYF.

This clonotype was detected a few times. A single base separates this from a much larger clone, so it may be a read error. The chain is built from TRBV5-1 and TRBJ2-1, with TRBD2 as a possible D gene (6 bases). This CDR3 contains 15 residues. Trimming stripped 0 bases from V and 4 bases from J, with 11 bases between. CDR1 is SGHRS, CDR2 YFSETQ, per germline. CDR3 DNA sequence: TGCGCCAGCAGCTTGGATCCAGCGGGTTACAATGAGCAGTTCTTC. Encoded protein: CASSLDPAGYNEQFF.

This clonotype has a count of ten or more. The gene calls are TRBV6-5 and TRBJ1-1; unclear D gene. V was cut by 0 bases and J by 0 bases, with 14 bases left in between. The CDR3 totals 17 residues. CDR1 and CDR2 from the germline V gene are MNHEY and SVGAGI. CDR3 loop: CASSYSIRSIVNTEAFF. CDR3 in DNA: TGTGCCAGCAGTTACTCGATTAGGTCGATAGTGAACACTGAAGCTTTCTTT.

Many counts were recorded for this clonotype. V and J are TRBV11-1 and TRBJ2-7; 13 bases align to TRBD2. The CDR3 is made up of 16 amino acids. V gave up 5 bases and J gave up 3 bases; unmatched junction bases: 7. Germline CDR1 reads SGHAT; CDR2 reads FQDESV (reference sequence). The CDR3 sequence: CASSPTGLAGDYEQYF. The CDR3 DNA reads TGTGCCAGCAGCCCCACCGGACTAGCGGGGGACTACGAGCAGTACTTC.

This clonotype was detected ten times or more. The chain combines TRBV15 with TRBJ2-3; TRBD2 might be the D (6 bases). The CDR3 covers 16 residues. Germline V gives CDR1 LNHNV, CDR2 YYDKDF (reference sequence). The germline V and J ends were trimmed by 0 bases and 3 bases, with 13 bases remaining between them. The CDR3 DNA follows: TGTGCCACCAGCAGAGATCGTCTAGCGTCTACAGATACGCAGTATTTT. Translation: CATSRDRLASTDTQYF.

This clonotype was picked up many times. The gene calls are TRBV7-9 and TRBJ1-4; maybe TRBD1 (5 bases). The V and J ends lost 5 bases and 5 bases respectively, with 24 bases between them. This CDR3 region has 18 residues. Germline CDR1 reads SEHNR; CDR2 reads FQNEAQ (reference sequence). Here the CDR3 DNA reads TGTGCCAGCAGCGCCCGGGCGGGGCAGCGGGCAGAAAATGAAAAACTGTTTTTT. Encoded protein: CASSARAGQRAENEKLFF. Drawing the rest from reference TRBV7-9 and TRBJ1-4, the complete variable domain is DTGVSQNPRHKITKRGQNVTFRCDPISEHNRLYWYRQTLGQGPEFLTYFQNEAQLEKSRLLSDRFSAERPKGSFSTLEIQRTEQGDSAMYLCASSARAGQRAENEKLFFGSGTQLSVL.

This clonotype occurred many times. V usage is TRBV2 and J usage is TRBJ2-7; D unclear. This CDR3 comprises 11 residues. V shed 8 bases and J shed 2 bases, with 7 bases lying between them. Per the germline V gene, CDR1 is SNHLY and CDR2 is FYNNEI. CDR3 loop: CASGPTYEQYF. The CDR3 nucleotides are TGTGCCAGCGGGCCCACCTACGAGCAGTACTTC.

This clonotype has ten or more counts. The chain links TRBV5-1 to TRBJ1-4; 7 bases fit TRBD1. V lost 5 bases, J lost 12 bases, and 4 bases stayed unmatched. Looked up from germline, CDR1 is SGHRS and CDR2 is YFSETQ. This CDR3 is built from 11 residues. This CDR3 is CASSWQGELFF. CDR3 bases: TGCGCCAGCAGTTGGCAGGGGGAACTGTTTTTT.

There are many counts of this clonotype. The chain combines TRBV5-5 with TRBJ2-6, with 8 bases fitting TRBD1. J gave up 4 bases and V 2 bases, and 11 bases lay outside the gene matches. CDR3 length equals 18 residues. Per germline, CDR1 SGHKS and CDR2 YYEKEE (reference sequence). The CDR3 bases are TGTGCCAGCAGCTTAGGTCTAGGACAGGGCACCGGGGCCAACGTCCTGACTTTC. Residues: CASSLGLGQGTGANVLTF.

This clonotype was counted many times. The chain joins TRBV4-3 to TRBJ1-5, with no clear D. The CDR3 is 16 amino acids. V was pared by 1 base and J by 0 bases, with 10 bases between. Germline CDR1 is LGHNA and CDR2 is YSLEER. CDR3 protein: CASSQVHGPSNQPQHF. CDR3 nucleotides: TGCGCCAGCAGCCAAGTGCACGGCCCTAGCAATCAGCCCCAGCATTTT.

Concerning this clonotype itself: With a much larger clone just one base away, this may be a read error. As the CDR3 is not closed by the conserved phenylalanine or tryptophan, this likely results from a read error. The chain links TRBV7-9 to TRBJ2-5; D possibly corresponds to TRBD1 (6 bases). Germline V lookup: CDR1 SEHNR, CDR2 FQNEAQ (reference sequence). Trimming shortened V by 5 bases and J by 5 bases, and 12 bases separated the two germline ends. This CDR3 spans 13 amino acids. Written as DNA, the CDR3 is TGTGCCAGCAGCGAAACAGGGTTGGAGACCCAGTACGTC. It yields the protein CASSETGLETQYV.

There are many counts of this clonotype. The genes are TRBV20-1 and TRBJ1-4; D is undetermined. Per germline, CDR1 DFQATT and CDR2 SNEGSKA (reference sequence). V lost 3 bases, J lost 0 bases, and 8 bases lay in between. The CDR3 is 14 amino acids. CDR3 in amino acids: CSASRTATNEKLFF. CDR3 sequence (DNA): TGCAGTGCTAGTCGCACCGCAACTAATGAAAAACTGTTTTTT.

This clonotype was picked up many times. This chain uses TRBV20-1 with TRBJ2-1, with D perhaps matching TRBD1 or TRBD2 (5 bases each). V was shortened by 5 bases and J by 5 bases, with 13 bases between the two germline ends. The CDR3 extends over 13 amino acids. In germline, CDR1 is DFQATT, CDR2 SNEGSKA (reference sequence). The CDR3 nucleotides are TGCAGTGCTTACGGGACCAAAGACAATGAGCAGTTCTTC. This encodes CSAYGTKDNEQFF.

This clonotype came up many times. This chain connects TRBV29-1 to TRBJ2-7, with 7 positions matching TRBD1. CDR1 and CDR2 from the germline V gene are SQVTM and ANQGSEA. Germline trimming cut 7 bases from V and 3 bases from J; bases unmatched to any gene: 6. This CDR3 spans 12 amino acids. CDR3 DNA: TGCAGCGCCGTCCGGGACAGCTACGAGCAGTACTTC. Amino acids: CSAVRDSYEQYF.

This clonotype was counted ten times or more. This sequence joins TRBV3-1 and TRBJ1-1; no clear D. The CDR3 runs to 15 residues. CDR1 and CDR2 from the germline V gene are LGHDT and YNNKEL (reference sequence). V lost 2 bases, J lost 4 bases, and 14 bases lay in between. The CDR3 sequence is CASSQRPGGSTEAFF. CDR3 nucleotide sequence: TGTGCCAGCAGCCAAAGGCCCGGCGGGAGCACTGAAGCTTTCTTT.

This clonotype was detected ten times or more. The J gene is TRBJ1-6, the V gene TRBV20-1, with D tentatively TRBD1 (5 bases). The CDR3 loop spans 14 amino acids. Germline loops: CDR1 DFQATT, CDR2 SNEGSKA (reference sequence). Trimming removed 5 bases at V and 8 bases at J, with 16 bases between. CDR3: CSAAKEAGYSPLHF. CDR3 sequence (DNA): TGCAGTGCTGCGAAGGAAGCAGGGTATTCACCCCTCCACTTT.